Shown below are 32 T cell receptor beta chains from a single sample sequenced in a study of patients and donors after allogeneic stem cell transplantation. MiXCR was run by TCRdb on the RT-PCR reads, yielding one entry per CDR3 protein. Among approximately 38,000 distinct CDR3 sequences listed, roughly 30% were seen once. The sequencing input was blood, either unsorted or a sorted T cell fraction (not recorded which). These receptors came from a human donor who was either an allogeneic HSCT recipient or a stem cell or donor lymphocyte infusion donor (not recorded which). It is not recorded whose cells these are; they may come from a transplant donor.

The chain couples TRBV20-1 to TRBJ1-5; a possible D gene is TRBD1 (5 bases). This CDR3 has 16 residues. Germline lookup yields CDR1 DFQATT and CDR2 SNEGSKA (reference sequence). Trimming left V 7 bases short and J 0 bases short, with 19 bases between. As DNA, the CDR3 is TGCAGTGTCGGGGCACAAAGACTTTATAGCAATCAGCCCCAGCATTTT. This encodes CSVGAQRLYSNQPQHF.

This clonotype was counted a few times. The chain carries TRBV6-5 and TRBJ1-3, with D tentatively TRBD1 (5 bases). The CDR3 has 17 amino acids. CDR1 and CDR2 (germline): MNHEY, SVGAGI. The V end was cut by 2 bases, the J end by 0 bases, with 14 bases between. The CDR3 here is CASSYGFYRSSGNTIYF. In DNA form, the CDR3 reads TGTGCCAGCAGTTACGGGTTTTACAGGAGCTCTGGAAACACCATATATTTT.

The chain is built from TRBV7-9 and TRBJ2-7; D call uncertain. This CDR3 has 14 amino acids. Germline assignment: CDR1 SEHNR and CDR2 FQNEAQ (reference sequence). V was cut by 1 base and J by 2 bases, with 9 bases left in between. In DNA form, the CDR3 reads TGTGCCAGCAGCTTAGACGGGTTAGCCTACGAGCAGTACTTC. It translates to CASSLDGLAYEQYF.

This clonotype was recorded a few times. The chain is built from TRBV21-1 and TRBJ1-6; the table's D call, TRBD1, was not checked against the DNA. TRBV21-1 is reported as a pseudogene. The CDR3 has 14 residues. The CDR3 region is CASSKGREGSPLHF. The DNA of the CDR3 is TGTGCCAGCAGCAAAGGTCGAGAGGGGTCACCCCTCCACTTT.

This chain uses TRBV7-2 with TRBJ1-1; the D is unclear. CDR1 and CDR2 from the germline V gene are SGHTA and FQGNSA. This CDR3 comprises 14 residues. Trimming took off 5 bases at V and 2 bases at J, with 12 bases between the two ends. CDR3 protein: CASSPYVGNTEAFF. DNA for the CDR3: TGTGCCAGCAGCCCGTACGTCGGTAACACTGAAGCTTTCTTT.

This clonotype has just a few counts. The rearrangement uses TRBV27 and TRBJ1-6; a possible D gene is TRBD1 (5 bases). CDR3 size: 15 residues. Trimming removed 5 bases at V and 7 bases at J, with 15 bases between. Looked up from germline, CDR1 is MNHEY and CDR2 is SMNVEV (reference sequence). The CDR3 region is CASSIGQERNSPLHF. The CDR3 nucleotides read TGTGCCAGCAGTATCGGACAAGAAAGGAATTCACCCCTCCACTTT.

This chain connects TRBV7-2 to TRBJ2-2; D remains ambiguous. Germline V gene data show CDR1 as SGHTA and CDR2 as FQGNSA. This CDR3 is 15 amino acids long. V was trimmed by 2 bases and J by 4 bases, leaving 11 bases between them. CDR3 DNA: TGTGCCAGCAGCTTATGGGCGCAGCTCACCGGGGAGCTGTTTTTT. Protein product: CASSLWAQLTGELFF.

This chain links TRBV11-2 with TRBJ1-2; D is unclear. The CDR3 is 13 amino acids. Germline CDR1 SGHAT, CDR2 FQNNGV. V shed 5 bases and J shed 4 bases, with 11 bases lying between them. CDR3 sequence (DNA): TGTGCCAGCAGCGGGCCCCTCAGCTATGGCTACACCTTC. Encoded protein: CASSGPLSYGYTF.

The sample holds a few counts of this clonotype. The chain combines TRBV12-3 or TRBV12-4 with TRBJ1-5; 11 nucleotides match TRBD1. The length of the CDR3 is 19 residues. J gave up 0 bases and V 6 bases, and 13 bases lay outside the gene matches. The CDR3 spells CASSDPRGTGGYSNQPQHF. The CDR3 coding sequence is TGTGCCAGCAGCGATCCCAGAGGGACAGGGGGGTATAGCAATCAGCCCCAGCATTTT.

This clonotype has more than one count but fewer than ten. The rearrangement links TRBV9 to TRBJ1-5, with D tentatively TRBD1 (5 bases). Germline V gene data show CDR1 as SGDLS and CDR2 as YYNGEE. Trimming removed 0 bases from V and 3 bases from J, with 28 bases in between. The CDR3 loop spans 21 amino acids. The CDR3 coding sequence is TGTGCCAGCAGCGTAGTTTTTAGGTGGTGGCAGGGCAAGATGCCCAATCAGCCCCAGCATTTT. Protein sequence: CASSVVFRWWQGKMPNQPQHF. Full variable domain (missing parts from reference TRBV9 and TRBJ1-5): DSGVTQTPKHLITATGQRVTLRCSPRSGDLSVYWYQQSLDQGLQFLIQYYNGEERAKGNILERFSAQQFPDLHSELNLSSLELGDSALYFCASSVVFRWWQGKMPNQPQHFGDGTRLSIL.

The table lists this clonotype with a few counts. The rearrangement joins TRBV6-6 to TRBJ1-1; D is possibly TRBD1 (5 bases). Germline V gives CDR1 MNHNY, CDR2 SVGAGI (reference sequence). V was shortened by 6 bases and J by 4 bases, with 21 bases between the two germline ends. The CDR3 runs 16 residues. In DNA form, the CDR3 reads TGTGCCAGCAGCGACCATCCCCAGGGCCTTGGCACTGAAGCTTTCTTT. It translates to CASSDHPQGLGTEAFF.

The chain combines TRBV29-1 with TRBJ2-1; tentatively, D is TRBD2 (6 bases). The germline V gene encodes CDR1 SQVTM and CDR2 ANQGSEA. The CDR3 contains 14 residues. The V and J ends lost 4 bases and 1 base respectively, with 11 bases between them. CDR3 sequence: CSVVGTGSYNEQFF. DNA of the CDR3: TGCAGCGTTGTGGGGACTGGTTCCTACAATGAGCAGTTCTTC.

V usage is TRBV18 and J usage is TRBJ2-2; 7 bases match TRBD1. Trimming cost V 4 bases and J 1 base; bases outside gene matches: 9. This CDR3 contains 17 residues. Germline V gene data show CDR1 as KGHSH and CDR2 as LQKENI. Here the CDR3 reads CASSLDSGTVNTGELFF. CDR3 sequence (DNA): TGTGCCAGCTCACTTGACTCCGGGACAGTGAACACCGGGGAGCTGTTTTTT. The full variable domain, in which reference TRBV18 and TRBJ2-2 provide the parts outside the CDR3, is NAGVMQNPRHLVRRRGQEARLRCSPMKGHSHVYWYRQLPEEGLKFMVYLQKENIIDESGMPKERFSAEFPKEGPSILRIQQVVRGDSAAYFCASSLDSGTVNTGELFFGEGSRLTVL.

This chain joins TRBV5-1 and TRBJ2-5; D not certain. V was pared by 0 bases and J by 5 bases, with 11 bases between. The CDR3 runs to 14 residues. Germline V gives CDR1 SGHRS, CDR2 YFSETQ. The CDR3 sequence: CASSLGGLGETQYF. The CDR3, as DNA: TGCGCCAGCAGCTTGGGCGGATTGGGGGAGACCCAGTACTTC.

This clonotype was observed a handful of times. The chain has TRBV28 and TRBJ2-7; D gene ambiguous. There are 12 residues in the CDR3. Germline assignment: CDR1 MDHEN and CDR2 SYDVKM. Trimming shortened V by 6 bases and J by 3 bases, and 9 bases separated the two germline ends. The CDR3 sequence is CASRLKGYEQYF. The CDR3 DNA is TGTGCCAGCAGACTAAAGGGCTACGAGCAGTACTTC. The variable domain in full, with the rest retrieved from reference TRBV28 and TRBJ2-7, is DVKVTQSSRYLVKRTGEKVFLECVQDMDHENMFWYRQDPGLGLRLIYFSYDVKMKEKGDIPEGYSVSREKKERFSLILESASTNQTSMYLCASRLKGYEQYFGPGTRLTVT.

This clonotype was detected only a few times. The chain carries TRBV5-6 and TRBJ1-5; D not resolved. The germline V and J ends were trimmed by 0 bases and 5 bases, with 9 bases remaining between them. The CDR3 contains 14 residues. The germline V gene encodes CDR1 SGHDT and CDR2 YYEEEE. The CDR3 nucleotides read TGTGCCAGCAGCTTGGTGGGGAATTATCAGCCCCAGCATTTT. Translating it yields CASSLVGNYQPQHF.

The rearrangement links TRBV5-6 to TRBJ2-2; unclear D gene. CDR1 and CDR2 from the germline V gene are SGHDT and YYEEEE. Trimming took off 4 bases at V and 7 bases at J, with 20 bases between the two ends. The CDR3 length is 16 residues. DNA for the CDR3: TGTGCCAGCAGCCTCCGGGCCTGGTGGAACGTCGGGGAGCTGTTTTTT. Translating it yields CASSLRAWWNVGELFF.

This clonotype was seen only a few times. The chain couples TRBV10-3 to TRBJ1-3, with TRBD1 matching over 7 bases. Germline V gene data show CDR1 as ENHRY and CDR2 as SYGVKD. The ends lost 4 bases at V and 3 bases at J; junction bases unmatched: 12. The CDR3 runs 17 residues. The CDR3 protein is CAISANPGGGFGNTIYF. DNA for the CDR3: TGTGCCATCAGTGCCAACCCAGGGGGAGGCTTTGGAAACACCATATATTTT.

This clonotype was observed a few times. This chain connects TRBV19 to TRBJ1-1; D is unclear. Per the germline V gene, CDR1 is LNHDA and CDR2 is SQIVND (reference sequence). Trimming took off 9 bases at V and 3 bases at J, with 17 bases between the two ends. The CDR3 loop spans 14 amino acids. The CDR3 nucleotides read TGTGCCAGCCTTAGGACGTCCCAGGACACTGAAGCTTTCTTT. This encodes CASLRTSQDTEAFF. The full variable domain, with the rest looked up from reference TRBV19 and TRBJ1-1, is DGGITQSPKYLFRKEGQNVTLSCEQNLNHDAMYWYRQDPGQGLRLIYYSQIVNDFQKGDIAEGYSVSREKKESFPLTVTSAQKNPTAFYLCASLRTSQDTEAFFGQGTRLTVV.

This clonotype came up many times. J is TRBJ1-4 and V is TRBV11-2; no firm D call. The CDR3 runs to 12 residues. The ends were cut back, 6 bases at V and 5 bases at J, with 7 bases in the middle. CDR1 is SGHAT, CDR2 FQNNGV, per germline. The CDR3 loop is CASRRGNEKLFF. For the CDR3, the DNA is TGTGCCAGCAGGCGGGGAAATGAAAAACTGTTTTTT.

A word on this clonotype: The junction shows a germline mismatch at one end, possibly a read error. CDR3 residues: CATSGGQNTDAFF. The CDR3 nucleotides read TGTGCCACCAGCGGCGGACAGAACACTGATGCTTTCTTT. The V and J genes are TRBV15 and TRBJ1-1; TRBD1 might be the D (6 bases). The CDR3 is 13 amino acids. Germline V gene data show CDR1 as LNHNV and CDR2 as YYDKDF (reference sequence).

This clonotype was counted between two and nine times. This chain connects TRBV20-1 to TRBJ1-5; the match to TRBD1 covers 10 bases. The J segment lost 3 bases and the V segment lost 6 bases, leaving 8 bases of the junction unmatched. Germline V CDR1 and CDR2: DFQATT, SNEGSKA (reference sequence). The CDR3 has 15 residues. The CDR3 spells CSAIWTGGNNQPQHF. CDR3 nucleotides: TGCAGTGCCATTTGGACAGGGGGAAACAATCAGCCCCAGCATTTT.

CDR3 amino acids: CASSLGGRIQETQYF. As DNA, the CDR3 is TGTGCCAGCAGCTTAGGCGGGAGGATCCAAGAGACCCAGTACTTC. This rearrangement joins TRBV7-9 to TRBJ2-5, with 8 positions matching TRBD2. CDR1 SEHNR and CDR2 FQNEAQ come from the germline V gene (reference sequence). V gave up 1 base and J gave up 1 base; unmatched junction bases: 2. The CDR3 loop spans 15 amino acids.

The CDR3 DNA sequence: TGTGCCAGCAGCAAGGGGGTAGGACAGTATAGCAATCAGCCCCAGCATTTT. Its translation is CASSKGVGQYSNQPQHF. J is TRBJ1-5 and V is TRBV21-1; the table gives TRBD1 as D, unverified against the DNA. TRBV21-1 is marked as a pseudogene. The CDR3 runs to 17 residues.

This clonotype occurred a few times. The DNA for the CDR3 is TGTGCCAGCAGCGCGGGACTAGCGGAGATTTACTACAATGAGCAGTTCTTC. It codes for CASSAGLAEIYYNEQFF. The J gene is TRBJ2-1, the V gene TRBV12-3 or TRBV12-4; the match to TRBD2 covers 11 bases. The CDR3 is 17 residues long. The junction had 10 bases not matched to a gene; V was cut back by 6 bases and J by 3 bases.

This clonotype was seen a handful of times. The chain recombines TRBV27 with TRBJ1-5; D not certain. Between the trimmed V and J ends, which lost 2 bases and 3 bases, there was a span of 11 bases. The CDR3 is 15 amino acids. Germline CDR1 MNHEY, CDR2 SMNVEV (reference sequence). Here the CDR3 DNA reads TGTGCCAGCAGTTTAATTGGAGTAAACAATCAGCCCCAGCATTTT. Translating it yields CASSLIGVNNQPQHF.

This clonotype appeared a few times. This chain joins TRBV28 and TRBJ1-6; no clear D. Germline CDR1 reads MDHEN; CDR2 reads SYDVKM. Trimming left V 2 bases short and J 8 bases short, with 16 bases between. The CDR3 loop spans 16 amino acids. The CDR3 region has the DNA TGTGCCAGCAGTTTACCCAGTCCTCGGCGGGATTCACCCCTCCACTTT. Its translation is CASSLPSPRRDSPLHF.

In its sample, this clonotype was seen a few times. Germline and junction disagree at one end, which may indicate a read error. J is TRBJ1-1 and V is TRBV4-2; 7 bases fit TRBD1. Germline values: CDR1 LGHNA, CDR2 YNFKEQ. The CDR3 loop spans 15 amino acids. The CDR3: CASSHPTGVKTEAFF. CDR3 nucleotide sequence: TGTGCCAGCAGCCACCCCACAGGGGTGAAAACTGAAGCTTTCTTT.

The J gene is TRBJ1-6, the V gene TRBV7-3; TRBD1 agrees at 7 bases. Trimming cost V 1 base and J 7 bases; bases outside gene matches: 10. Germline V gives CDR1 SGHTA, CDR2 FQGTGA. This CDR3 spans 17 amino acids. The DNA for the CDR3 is TGTGCCAGCAGCTTAAAAGGCAGGGGGATGTGGAATTCACCCCTCCACTTT. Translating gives CASSLKGRGMWNSPLHF.

This CDR3 reads CASSLIPSFTGELFF. The CDR3 region has the DNA TGCGCCAGCAGCTTGATACCGTCGTTCACCGGGGAGCTGTTTTTT. This chain connects TRBV5-1 to TRBJ2-2; D uncertain. This CDR3 is built from 15 residues. Germline CDR1 reads SGHRS; CDR2 reads YFSETQ. Trimming took off 1 base at V and 4 bases at J, with 11 bases between the two ends.

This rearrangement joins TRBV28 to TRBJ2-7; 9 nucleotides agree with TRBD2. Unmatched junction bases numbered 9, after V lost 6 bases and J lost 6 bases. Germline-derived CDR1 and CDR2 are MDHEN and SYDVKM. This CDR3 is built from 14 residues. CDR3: CASRPTSGRIEQYF. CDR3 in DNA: TGTGCCAGCAGACCCACTAGCGGGCGCATCGAGCAGTACTTC.

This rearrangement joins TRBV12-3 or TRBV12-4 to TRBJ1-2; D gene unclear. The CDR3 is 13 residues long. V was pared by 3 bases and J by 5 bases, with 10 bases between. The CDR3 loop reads CASSFAVRYGYTF. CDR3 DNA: TGTGCCAGCAGTTTTGCTGTGCGATATGGCTACACCTTC.